These 10 T cell receptor beta chains share one sample of origin, sequenced in a study of T cell changes during pregnancy in multiple sclerosis. The method was immunoSEQ multiplex PCR; TCRdb's version includes in-frame clones alone and lacks a portion of them. Of 69,000 or so clones in the sample, roughly 90% were seen once. Sequencing used peripheral blood, obtained in the third trimester of pregnancy. The receptor source for this set is a female donor with multiple sclerosis, enrolled in a pregnancy study.

V gene TRBV2 combines with J gene TRBJ2-7; TRBD2 agrees at 13 bases. The CDR3 is 17 residues long. With 6 bases clipped from V and 0 bases from J, the junction kept 8 bases outside the gene matches. The V gene's germline CDR1 is SNHLY and CDR2 FYNNEI. The CDR3 spells CASSAGLAGESSYEQYF. Here the CDR3 DNA reads TGTGCCAGCAGCGCAGGACTAGCGGGGGAAAGCTCCTACGAGCAGTACTTC.

This chain joins TRBV6-5 and TRBJ1-4; D unclear. The V end lost 5 bases, the J end lost 4 bases, and 11 bases lay between the germline ends. The germline gives CDR1 MNHEY, CDR2 SVGAGI. The CDR3 length is 14 residues. The CDR3 DNA reads TGTGCCAGCAGTCCCTCGGGAAATAATGAAAAACTGTTTTTT. Amino acids: CASSPSGNNEKLFF.

This sequence joins TRBV7-3 and TRBJ2-1; D is possibly TRBD1 (6 bases). There are 15 residues in the CDR3. Trimming shortened V by 2 bases and J by 5 bases, and 13 bases separated the two germline ends. Germline CDR1 SGHTA, CDR2 FQGTGA. The CDR3 DNA follows: TGTGCCAGCAGCTTAGAATGGGGGCGAGACAATGAGCAGTTCTTC. Amino acid sequence: CASSLEWGRDNEQFF.

This clone was seen only once. The chain joins TRBV5-1 to TRBJ1-2; D gene ambiguous. V was cut by 1 base and J by 0 bases, with 10 bases left in between. This CDR3 comprises 15 residues. Germline V gene sequence: CDR1 SGHRS, CDR2 YFSETQ. The DNA for the CDR3 is TGCGCCAGCAGCTTGTGGGCAGCCCCTAACTATGGCTACACCTTC. It encodes CASSLWAAPNYGYTF.

The V call is TRBV14, the J call TRBJ2-1, with 8 bases fitting TRBD2. Trimming at V came to 0 bases and at J to 10 bases, leaving 5 bases not matched to a gene. Germline V gives CDR1 SGHDN, CDR2 FVKESK. The CDR3 is 14 residues long. The CDR3 sequence: CASSQDVVAGEQFF. The CDR3 coding sequence is TGTGCCAGCAGCCAAGATGTGGTAGCGGGGGAGCAGTTCTTC.

The chain carries TRBV5-1 and TRBJ2-5; 11 nucleotides line up with TRBD2. Germline assignment: CDR1 SGHRS and CDR2 YFSETQ. The CDR3 runs to 15 residues. Trimming removed 1 base from V and 5 bases from J; junction bases left unmatched: 4. The CDR3 sequence: CASSLISGGEETQYF. CDR3 DNA: TGCGCCAGCAGCTTGATTAGCGGGGGGGAGGAGACCCAGTACTTC.

The rearrangement links TRBV5-6 to TRBJ2-7; D is perhaps TRBD1 (6 bases). V lost 0 bases and J lost 4, with 11 bases in between. The V gene's germline CDR1 is SGHDT and CDR2 YYEEEE. The CDR3 has 14 residues. The CDR3, as DNA: TGTGCCAGCAGCTTGGTGGCAGGGGAGTACGAGCAGTACTTC. It translates to CASSLVAGEYEQYF.

The genes are TRBV25-1 and TRBJ1-6; 7 nucleotides line up with TRBD1. Trimming at V came to 8 bases and at J to 4 bases, leaving 8 bases not matched to a gene. CDR1 MGHDK and CDR2 SYGVNS come from the germline V gene. This CDR3 is 15 amino acids long. The CDR3 region has the DNA TGTGCCAGCGCCCGGGACAGCGATTATAATTCACCCCTCCACTTT. Protein product: CASARDSDYNSPLHF.

The rearrangement joins TRBV19 to TRBJ2-7; D perhaps matches TRBD1 (6 bases). This CDR3 has 12 residues. In germline, CDR1 is LNHDA, CDR2 SQIVND (reference sequence). V dropped 6 bases and J dropped 7 bases, with 13 bases sitting between them. In DNA form, the CDR3 reads TGTGCCAGTAGCTCCGGACAGACAGAGCAGTACTTC. This encodes CASSSGQTEQYF.

V gene TRBV6-5 combines with J gene TRBJ2-5; 11 bases are a match to TRBD2. Germline-derived CDR1 and CDR2 are MNHEY and SVGAGI. The CDR3 loop spans 14 amino acids. V lost 5 bases to trimming and J lost 3 bases; unmatched junction nucleotides: 2. In DNA form, the CDR3 reads TGTGCCAGCAGTATACTAGCGGGAGAAGAGACCCAGTACTTC. It encodes CASSILAGEETQYF.